Detailed here is one T cell receptor beta chain. This specimen belongs to a study of blood T cell repertoires in COVID-19. Across the study: Spain, Italy and the United States supplied samples that represented acute and convalescent COVID-19. T cells, B-cell-depleted T cells, or PBMCs supplied cDNA or gDNA.

CDR3 length: 15 amino acids. Trimming removed 0 bases at V and 0 bases at J, with 5 bases between. The germline V gene has CDR1 KGHDR and CDR2 SFDVKD. Per the authors' pipeline: Counts of nucleated cells, estimated from reference gene primer amplification, were obtained. The assay was immunoSEQ multiplex PCR, and TCRdb's table has in-frame clones only and misses some. V and J calls and clone size are given by that table; D and trimming were obtained from the DNA. Here the sample spans roughly 110,000 clones, 71% being singletons. This chain connects TRBV24-1 to TRBJ1-5; D remains ambiguous. The receptor was isolated from a human donor with acute or convalescent COVID-19. The donor label of this sample is uncertain. Specimen: peripheral blood. CDR3 DNA: TGTGCCACCAGTGATTTGGAACTTAGCAATCAGCCCCAGCATTTT. It yields the protein CATSDLELSNQPQHF.